This T cell receptor (beta chain) was sequenced in a study of blood T cell repertoires in COVID-19 (TCRdb year 2020). Study-level background: Samples covering the acute and convalescent phases of COVID-19 were provided by collaborators in the United States, Italy and Spain. Samples came from the ongoing ImmuneRACE study (first 160 participants) plus 1,254 subjects from 6 global collaborators. A freely available public database, intended as a resource for researchers studying the immune response to SARS-CoV-2, is where the repertoires were released. HLA class I and class II types, where available, came from metadata supplied by the sample provider rather than from assay-based typing. The material from the prospective study consisted of cDNA or gDNA derived from T cells, B-cell-depleted T cells, or PBMCs. Deeply sampled blood TCRbeta repertoires from subjects exposed to, actively infected with, or recovered from COVID-19 were included in the dataset. Sample metadata almost always included a de-identified subject ID, COVID-19 status, age in years and sex.

The sample holds one count of this clone. Its antigen remains unidentified. No per-base quality is available; no much larger clone lies one base away. For CDR1 and CDR2, the germline V gene lists SGHTA and FQGNSA. Ends trimmed: V by 6 bases, J by 7 bases; bases unmatched to a gene: 4. The CDR3 numbers 15 residues from cysteine through phenylalanine. Left in the record is the CDR3 DNA by itself, 45 bases read in frame from the first base. Collaborating institutions collected whole blood in K2EDTA tubes following their own protocols. For TCRbeta analysis, collaborator samples were shipped as frozen whole blood, as isolated PBMCs, or as DNA extracted from either sample type. Paper-wide results and their limitations: How much clinical and demographic metadata was included differed by source and by participant, and the metadata was provided uncurated.

TCRbeta CDR3 regions were amplified from genomic DNA by means of the immunoSEQ Assay, a bias-controlled multiplex PCR. On the study's bioinformatics: Within the assay, amplification of reference gene primers was used to estimate how many nucleated cells each sample contained. To quantify the absolute abundance of each unique TCRbeta CDR3 rearrangement, sequence reads were collapsed and filtered. For each sample, productive Simpson clonality was calculated as the square root of Simpson's diversity index across productive rearrangements. TCRdb retrieved this table from immuneACCESS and kept in-frame rearrangements only. Not all clones are present; in checked studies, unresolved V genes account for under half, and no reason is known for the remainder. The V and J calls and the clone size are those of that table, but D and trimming were determined from the DNA. The sample table lists under 250,000 clones, 85% to 90% of them with a count of one. Around 7.3% of the sample comes from the top ten.

This TCR came from a woman aged 70 to 79 with active or convalescent COVID-19. The chain joins TRBV7-2 to TRBJ2-1, with TRBD2 identical over 15 junction bases. Sequencing used peripheral blood. The DNA sequence follows: TGTGCCAGCAGATGGACTAGCGGGGGGGCGAATGAGCAGTTCTTC. The encoded protein is CASRWTSGGANEQFF.